This T cell receptor (beta chain) was captured by sequencing in a study of a mutant IDH1 vaccine in newly diagnosed glioma. At the level of the study: Radiotherapy alone preceded vaccination by 4-6 weeks; alternatively, vaccination started with temozolomide cycles. Treated patients had a mean age of around 39 years and a sex split that was about 62% male and 37.5% female. The earlier regimen, radiotherapy, temozolomide, or both, was most often both.

The data were produced by immunoSEQ multiplex PCR, yet TCRdb's version contains in-frame clones alone and is incomplete. In the table there are approximately 50,000 clones, 75% to 85% of which are singletons. Note on this clone: What it binds is unknown.

Time point: week 35, safety follow-up. Each dose delivered 300 ug of mutant IDH1 20-mer peptide subcutaneously with imiquimod. Eight vaccinations were given in weeks 1, 3, 5, 7, 11, 15, 19 and 23. The V and J ends lost 2 bases and 1 base respectively, with 12 bases between them. CDR3 length: 15 amino acids. CDR1 and CDR2 from the germline V gene are MNHEY and SMNVEV (reference sequence). The rearrangement uses TRBV27 and TRBJ2-7, with D uncertain. The sample was PBMCs, taken from a glioma patient whose treatment included an IDH1 peptide vaccine. The TCR comes from a man between 35 and 55 years old with glioma. CDR3 residues: CASSLKAAASYEQYF. The CDR3 DNA reads TGTGCCAGCAGTTTAAAGGCAGCCGCTTCCTACGAGCAGTACTTC.